What follows is one T cell receptor (beta chain) and its context. CDR1 is SGHNT, CDR2 YYREEE, per germline (reference sequence). Trimming pared 0 bases from V and 1 base from J, leaving 13 bases between. The CDR3 length is 16 residues. The sample originates from a study of blood T cell repertoires in COVID-19. Study information: Sources were T cells, B-cell-depleted T cells, or PBMCs; the material itself was cDNA or gDNA.

One Seattle source followed patients from active infection through their disease course. In the original workflow: Nucleated cell number was recorded as an estimate derived from reference gene primer amplification. Sequenced by immunoSEQ multiplex PCR; TCRdb stores in-frame clones only, minus some. D and trimming were read from the DNA, whereas the V and J calls and clone size are those reported in that table. In the table there are roughly 180,000 clones, approximately 80% of which are singletons. V is TRBV5-4 and J is TRBJ1-1, with D possibly TRBD1 on 6 matching bases. The sequenced material came from peripheral blood. This clonotype originated in a woman aged 40 to 49 with COVID-19, enrolled during active disease. The CDR3 is CASSLEGEGGNTEAFF. The CDR3 DNA sequence: TGTGCCAGCAGCTTGGAGGGGGAAGGAGGGAACACTGAAGCTTTCTTT.